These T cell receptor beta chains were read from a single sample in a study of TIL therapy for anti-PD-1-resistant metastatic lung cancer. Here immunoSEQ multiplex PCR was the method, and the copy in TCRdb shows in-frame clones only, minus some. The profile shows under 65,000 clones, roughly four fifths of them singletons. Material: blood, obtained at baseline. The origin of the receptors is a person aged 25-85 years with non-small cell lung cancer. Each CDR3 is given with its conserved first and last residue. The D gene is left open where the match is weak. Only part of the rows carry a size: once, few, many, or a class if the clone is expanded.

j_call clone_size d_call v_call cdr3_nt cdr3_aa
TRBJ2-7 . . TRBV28 TGTGCCAGCAGTCCCAAGGACAAACGGCAAGACGAGCAGTACTTC CASSPKDKRQDEQYF
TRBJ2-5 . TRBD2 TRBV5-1 TGCGCCAGCAGCCCCGGGACTAGCGAAGAGACCCAGTACTTC CASSPGTSEETQYF
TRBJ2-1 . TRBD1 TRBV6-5 TGTGCCAGCAGCTACAGGGGATCGAATGAGCAGTTCTTC CASSYRGSNEQFF
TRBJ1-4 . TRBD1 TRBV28 TGTGCCAGAGGGGGGACAGGATTTCTAGAACTGTTTTTT CARGGTGFLELFF
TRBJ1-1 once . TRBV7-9 TGTGCCGGGACAAGTGGGGTGAACACTGAAGCTTTCTTT CAGTSGVNTEAFF
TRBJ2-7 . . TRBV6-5 TGTGCCAGCAGTTACGATCGGGTTGTGATATACGAGCAGTACTTC CASSYDRVVIYEQYF
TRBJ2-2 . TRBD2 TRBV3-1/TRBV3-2 TGTGCCAGCAGCCAACTAGCGGGAGGGCCGACCGAGCTGTTTTTT CASSQLAGGPTELFF
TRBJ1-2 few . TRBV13 TGTGCCAGCCAAACCGTACAGGGAAATAACTATGGCTACACCTTC CASQTVQGNNYGYTF
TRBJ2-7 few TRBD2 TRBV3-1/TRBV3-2 TGTGCCAGCAGCCAAGTCACTAGCGGGGCCGAGCAGTACTTC CASSQVTSGAEQYF
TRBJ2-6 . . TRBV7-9 TGTGCCAGCCTAGATGGACCTAGCTCTGGGGCCAACGTCCTGACTTTC CASLDGPSSGANVLTF
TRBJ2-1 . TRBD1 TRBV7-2 TGTGCCAGCACAGGACAGGGAGCCTACAATGAGCAGTTCTTC CASTGQGAYNEQFF
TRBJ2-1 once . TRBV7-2 TGTGCCAGCCGACCCGGGACTTACGATAATGAGCAGTTCTTC CASRPGTYDNEQFF
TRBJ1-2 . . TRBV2 TGTGCCAGCAGTGGGGGCGATTGGGATGGCTACACCTTC CASSGGDWDGYTF
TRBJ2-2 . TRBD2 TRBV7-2 TGTGCCAGCAGCTTAGCTAGCGGGGGCGGGAAAGGCGGGGAGCTGTTTTTT CASSLASGGGKGGELFF
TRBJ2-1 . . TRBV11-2 TGTGCCAGCAGCTACACGAAGCAGTACGGAGCGCACTCCTACAATGAGCAGTTCTTC CASSYTKQYGAHSYNEQFF
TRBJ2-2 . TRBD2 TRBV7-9 TGTGCCAGCAGCTTGGAAGGGACTAGCGGGAGCATTGTCGGGGAGCTGTTTTTT CASSLEGTSGSIVGELFF
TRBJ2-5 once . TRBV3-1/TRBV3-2 TGTGCCAGCAGCCAAGATCTCTCAGGGGTAATCAGCCAGACCCAGTACTTC CASSQDLSGVISQTQYF
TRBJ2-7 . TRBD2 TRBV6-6 TGTGCCAGCGGCAGGACTAGCTCTGTCTACGAGCAGTACTTC CASGRTSSVYEQYF
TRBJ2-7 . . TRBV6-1 TGTGCCAGCAGTGAACGAATAGCCTACGAGCAGTACTTC CASSERIAYEQYF
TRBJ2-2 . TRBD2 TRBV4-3 TGCGCCAGCAGCCAATTCTATCCAGCGGGAACCACCGGGGAGCTGTTTTTT CASSQFYPAGTTGELFF
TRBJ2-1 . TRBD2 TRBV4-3 TGCGCCAGCAGCCATATTCAGGGACTAATAGGATACAATGAGCAGTTCTTC CASSHIQGLIGYNEQFF
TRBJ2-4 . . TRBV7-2 TGTGCCAGCAGCCAAGAGGTGGGACCTGGCATTCAGTACTTC CASSQEVGPGIQYF
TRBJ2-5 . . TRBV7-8 TGTGCCAGCAGCTTACTCGGCCCGCGAGAGACCCAGTACTTC CASSLLGPRETQYF
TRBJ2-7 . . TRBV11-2 TGTGCCAGCACGGGATACGGGGCAGGGGCAAACTACGAGCAGTACTTC CASTGYGAGANYEQYF
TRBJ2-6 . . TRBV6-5 TGTGCCAGCAGTTACGGTACTACTGGGGCCAACGTCCTGACTTTC CASSYGTTGANVLTF
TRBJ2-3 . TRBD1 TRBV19 TGTGCCAGTACACTTTCCGGGACAGGGACCACAGATACGCAGTATTTT CASTLSGTGTTDTQYF
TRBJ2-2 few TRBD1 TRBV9 TGTGCCAGCAGCGTAGCTGGGACAGCAAACACCGGGGAGCTGTTTTTT CASSVAGTANTGELFF
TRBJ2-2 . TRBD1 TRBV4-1 TGCGCCAGCAGCCTAAGAGGGGGGACAGGGGTCCCCGGGGAGCTGTTTTTT CASSLRGGTGVPGELFF
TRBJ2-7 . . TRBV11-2 TGTGCCAGCAGCTTAGGACGGGTCAGCTCCTACGAGCAGTACTTC CASSLGRVSSYEQYF
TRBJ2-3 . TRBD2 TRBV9 TGTGCCAGCAGCCCGGGGACTAGCGGGGGAGATACGCAGTATTTT CASSPGTSGGDTQYF
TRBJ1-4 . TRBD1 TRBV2 TGTGCCAGCAGTTTAGGACAGGGGGGTTATGAAAAACTGTTTTTT CASSLGQGGYEKLFF
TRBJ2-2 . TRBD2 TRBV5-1 TGCGCCAGCAGCGTCGACCTAGCGGGAGTCGGGGAGCTGTTTTTT CASSVDLAGVGELFF
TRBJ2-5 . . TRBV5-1 TGCGCCAGCAGCTTGGTTCGGAATCCTCAAGAGACCCAGTACTTC CASSLVRNPQETQYF
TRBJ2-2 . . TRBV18 TGTGCCAGCTCACCCTGGGAACAAACCGGGGAGCTGTTTTTT CASSPWEQTGELFF
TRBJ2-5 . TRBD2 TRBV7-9 TGTGCCAGCGGTGGTTGGCGGGAGGCAATCGAGACCCAGTACTTC CASGGWREAIETQYF
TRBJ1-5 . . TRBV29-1 TGCAGCGTCAGCGCTACCGACCTGGATCAGCCCCAGCATTTT CSVSATDLDQPQHF
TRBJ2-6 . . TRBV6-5 TGTGCCAGCAGCTATCGGGGGTCTGGGGCCAACGTCCTGACTTTC CASSYRGSGANVLTF
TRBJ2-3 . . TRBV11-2 TGTGCCAGCAGCTTAGGTGAGAGCAGGGGACCTCGTGATACGCAGTATTTT CASSLGESRGPRDTQYF
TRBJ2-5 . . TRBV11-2 TGTGCCAGCAGCTCCTCAGGGTTCAGAGAGACCCAGTACTTC CASSSSGFRETQYF
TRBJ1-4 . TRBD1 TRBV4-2 TGTGCCAGCAGCCAAGGACAGGGTAATGAAAAACTGTTTTTT CASSQGQGNEKLFF
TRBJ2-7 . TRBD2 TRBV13 TGTGCCAGCAGTCGGGGAGGGGACTACGAGCAGTACTTC CASSRGGDYEQYF